This paragraph reports one TCR beta chain. No antigen is known for it. CD8+CD57+ cell expansion, shown by flow cytometry, had occurred in the patients selected for sequencing. Patients had not yet gotten any therapy when their blood was taken for sampling. These data belong to a study of CD8+CD57+ T cells in acquired aplastic anemia. In the study overall: Quantities of DNA derived from sorted CD4+ and CD8+ cells averaged approximately 3.3 ug. The study, taken as a whole, reports: Patients and controls shared under 35 CD8+ CDR3 sequences, which appeared highly expressed in patients and within their immunodominant clones.

Genomic DNA acted as the template from which TCR beta VDJ combination and CDR3 sequence profiling were carried out. TCRdb ran MiXCR on the reads and lists one entry per CDR3 protein. The table shows about 190,000 distinct CDR3 sequences, with less than 60% occurring only once. V was pared by 1 base and J by 4 bases, with 8 bases between. The CDR3 runs to 14 residues. CDR1 is SGHNT and CDR2 is YYREEE in the germline V gene (reference sequence). The genes are TRBV5-4 and TRBJ2-2; no reliable D call. The sequenced sample consisted of sorted CD4+, CD8+, or CD8+CD57+ T cells (not recorded which) from PBMCs. This clonotype originated in a human donor with aplastic anemia. The CDR3 loop is CASSLYGSTGELFF. The DNA for the CDR3 is TGTGCCAGCAGCTTGTACGGAAGCACCGGGGAGCTGTTTTTT.